A selection of T cell receptor beta chains follows, all from one sample in a study of blood T cell repertoires in COVID-19. The assay was immunoSEQ multiplex PCR, and TCRdb's table has in-frame clones only and misses some. The sample yields about 130,000 clones, roughly 87% seen once. Sequenced: peripheral blood. These TCRs come from a woman older than 75 with acute or convalescent COVID-19. The CDR3 runs from the conserved cysteine through the conserved F or W. The order of the fields is V gene, D gene, clone size, J gene, CDR3 DNA, CDR3 protein. A D gene is named only where the DNA matches it firmly. The size entry is marked missing in some rows and otherwise reads once, few, many or a size class.

TRBV6-2/TRBV6-3	TRBD1	once	TRBJ2-7	TGTGCCAGCAGTTATTGGACAGGGGTTTCCTACGAGCAGTACTTC	CASSYWTGVSYEQYF
TRBV3-1/TRBV3-2	TRBD1	NA	TRBJ1-6	TGTGCCAGCAGACACCGGGACAGGGCCTCGAGGAATTCACCCCTCCACTTT	CASRHRDRASRNSPLHF
TRBV12-3/TRBV12-4	NA	NA	TRBJ1-2	TGTGCCAGCAGTTTCGGGGGGGCCTATGGCTACACCTTC	CASSFGGAYGYTF
TRBV7-2	TRBD1	NA	TRBJ1-2	TGTGCCAGCAGCCAGGACAGGGGATCATATGGCTACACCTTC	CASSQDRGSYGYTF
TRBV10-3	NA	NA	TRBJ1-1	TGTGCCATCGGGGGCAGCATGAACACTGAAGCTTTCTTT	CAIGGSMNTEAFF
TRBV7-8	TRBD1	few	TRBJ1-2	TGTGCCAGCAGCTCCCCCCGGGACAGGGGTATTGAGGGCTACACCTTC	CASSSPRDRGIEGYTF
TRBV28	NA	NA	TRBJ1-2	TGTGCCAGCAGTTTACCCGGACAGAATACTAACTATGGCTACACCTTC	CASSLPGQNTNYGYTF
TRBV27	NA	NA	TRBJ2-2	TGTGCCAGCAGTTTATACTGGACAACGAACACCGGGGAGCTGTTTTTT	CASSLYWTTNTGELFF
TRBV5-6	TRBD1	NA	TRBJ1-1	TGTGCCAGCAGCTTGCGGGGTCTGGACAGGACAAACACTGAAGCTTTCTTT	CASSLRGLDRTNTEAFF
TRBV5-1	NA	NA	TRBJ1-1	TGCGCCAGCAGCTCGCTCGGTACGAACACTGAAGCTTTCTTT	CASSSLGTNTEAFF
TRBV7-8	NA	NA	TRBJ1-2	TGTGCCAGCAGCCTCCAGGGCAGGATTGGCTACACCTTC	CASSLQGRIGYTF
TRBV5-4	NA	NA	TRBJ1-1	TGTGCCAGCAGCTTGGCCGGAAGTGGGGCCGGGACTGAAGCTTTCTTT	CASSLAGSGAGTEAFF
TRBV7-3	NA	NA	TRBJ2-2	TGTGCCAGCAGCTCGCAAGGGGGAAAAACCGGGGAGCTGTTTTTT	CASSSQGGKTGELFF
TRBV18	NA	NA	TRBJ1-1	TGTGCCAGCTCACCCCTAAGTAGGAACACTGAAGCTTTCTTT	CASSPLSRNTEAFF
TRBV2	NA	NA	TRBJ1-1	TGTGCCAGCGGGACTTATGAAGCTTTCTTT	CASGTYEAFF
TRBV4-2	NA	NA	TRBJ1-2	TGTGCCAGCAGCCAAGAGCGCAGGACGGGGGGCTACACCTTC	CASSQERRTGGYTF
TRBV5-5	TRBD1	NA	TRBJ1-4	TGTGCCAGCTTGCGAGGACAGGGAAATGAAAAACTGTTTTTT	CASLRGQGNEKLFF
TRBV29-1	NA	NA	TRBJ1-1	TGCAGCGCTCGGACAGCCAAACGAGGAGAGACTGAAGCTTTCTTT	CSARTAKRGETEAFF
TRBV2	NA	NA	TRBJ1-4	TGTGCCAGCAGTGATTACAGTAATGAAAAACTGTTTTTT	CASSDYSNEKLFF
TRBV15	NA	NA	TRBJ1-5	TGTGCCACCAGCAGAGGCACGTCGAGAAATCAGCCCCAGCATTTT	CATSRGTSRNQPQHF
TRBV28	TRBD1	NA	TRBJ1-2	TGTGCCAGCAGCCCCGGGACAGGAGATGGCTACACCTTC	CASSPGTGDGYTF
TRBV6-5	NA	NA	TRBJ1-1	TGTGCCAGCAGTTACGGGGCCCGGAATGGTGAAGCTTTCTTT	CASSYGARNGEAFF
TRBV14	NA	NA	TRBJ2-5	TGTGCCAGCAGCCAAGGGCTCCGGGGGACCCAGTACTTC	CASSQGLRGTQYF
TRBV9	NA	NA	TRBJ2-3	TGTGCCAGCAGCCCCCGGAGCTCCCCGCCGACAGATACGCAGTATTTT	CASSPRSSPPTDTQYF
TRBV24-1	NA	NA	TRBJ1-2	TGTGCCACCAGTGATTCCGGAGGAAATTATGGCTACACCTTC	CATSDSGGNYGYTF
TRBV28	TRBD1	NA	TRBJ1-2	TGTGCCAGCCGGACAGGGCCGGGGTATGGCTACACCTTC	CASRTGPGYGYTF
TRBV6-2/TRBV6-3	NA	few	TRBJ1-1	TGTGCCAGCAGTTACTCGCAGGGGAAAGGGTACACTGAAGCTTTCTTT	CASSYSQGKGYTEAFF
TRBV18	NA	NA	TRBJ1-1	TGTGCCAGCTCGTCAGGGGCCACTGAAGCTTTCTTT	CASSSGATEAFF
TRBV4-2	TRBD1	NA	TRBJ1-4	TGTGCCAGCAGCCAAGGGGGACAGGGGAATGAAAAACTGTTTTTT	CASSQGGQGNEKLFF
TRBV12-3/TRBV12-4	NA	NA	TRBJ2-2	TGTGCCAGCAGTTTTATCGGGGAGCTGTTTTTT	CASSFIGELFF
TRBV15	NA	NA	TRBJ2-7	TGTGCCACCAGCAGAGAATACAGGGAAACCTCCTACGAGCAGTACTTC	CATSREYRETSYEQYF
TRBV6-5	TRBD1	NA	TRBJ2-4	TGTGCCAGCAGTTCTCCGGGACAGGGGTCCATTCAGTACTTC	CASSSPGQGSIQYF
TRBV5-1	TRBD1	NA	TRBJ1-2	TGCGCCAGCAGCTTCTCTCAGGGGGCGAACTATGGCTACACCTTC	CASSFSQGANYGYTF
TRBV27	NA	few	TRBJ1-6	TGTGCCAGCAGTCCTATTAATTCACCCCTCCACTTT	CASSPINSPLHF
TRBV5-1	TRBD1	NA	TRBJ1-6	TGCGCCAGCAGCTTAAACAGGGGTAATTCACCCCTCCACTTT	CASSLNRGNSPLHF
TRBV28	TRBD2	NA	TRBJ2-4	TGTGCCAGCAGTTCCCTCCGGGGGGATACCAAAAACATTCAGTACTTC	CASSSLRGDTKNIQYF
TRBV5-8	TRBD1	NA	TRBJ1-3	TGTGCCTCAAACAGGGGTGTCTCTGGAAACACCATATATTTT	CASNRGVSGNTIYF
TRBV7-9	NA	NA	TRBJ2-5	TGTGCCAGCAGCAAGACACCGTACCAAGAGACCCAGTACTTC	CASSKTPYQETQYF
TRBV6-1	TRBD1	NA	TRBJ1-2	TGTGCCAGCAGTGATCAAGGGTCACAGGGGAACTATGGCTACACCTTC	CASSDQGSQGNYGYTF
TRBV7-8	TRBD1	NA	TRBJ1-1	TGTGCCAGCAGCTTTAGGGGGACAGGGAGGTCTGAAGCTTTCTTT	CASSFRGTGRSEAFF
TRBV18	NA	NA	TRBJ1-1	TGTGCCAGCCTTTCGGGGTCCGTCATGAACACTGAAGCTTTCTTT	CASLSGSVMNTEAFF
TRBV7-2	NA	NA	TRBJ1-2	TGTGCCAGCAGCTTAACCAGGGAGGCTGGCTACACCTTC	CASSLTREAGYTF
TRBV9	NA	NA	TRBJ2-2	TGTGCCAGCAGCGTAGGACAGAGAACGAACACCGGGGAGCTGTTTTTT	CASSVGQRTNTGELFF
TRBV5-1	NA	few	TRBJ1-2	TGCGCCAGCAGCTTTGACAGTAAGGCTGGCTACACCTTC	CASSFDSKAGYTF
TRBV27	NA	NA	TRBJ1-6	TGTGCCAGTTTATTTCGGGTCGGCTATAATTCACCCCTCCACTTT	CASLFRVGYNSPLHF
TRBV7-8	TRBD1	NA	TRBJ1-1	TGTGCCAGCAGCCCCACTGACAGGGAATATGGCACTGAAGCTTTCTTT	CASSPTDREYGTEAFF
TRBV28	TRBD2	NA	TRBJ2-3	TGTGCCAGCCTATCGGGGGGTCACACAGATACGCAGTATTTT	CASLSGGHTDTQYF
TRBV5-8	NA	NA	TRBJ1-3	TGTGCCAGCAGCCCGAAGGGGATCGACACCATATATTTT	CASSPKGIDTIYF
TRBV18	NA	NA	TRBJ1-1	TGTGCCAGCTCACCACAGGGACTCTCGAACACTGAAGCTTTCTTT	CASSPQGLSNTEAFF
TRBV6-6	TRBD1	NA	TRBJ2-1	TGTGCCAGCGGGGACCCGGGACAGGGCTCCAATGAGCAGTTCTTC	CASGDPGQGSNEQFF
TRBV19	NA	NA	TRBJ1-1	TGTGCCAGTAAAGACAGAGGTCATGAAGCTTTCTTT	CASKDRGHEAFF
TRBV7-6	NA	NA	TRBJ2-1	TGTGCCAGCAGCTCCAACAACTACAATGAGCAGTTCTTC	CASSSNNYNEQFF
TRBV9	TRBD1	NA	TRBJ2-1	TGTGCCAGCAGCGCAGGACAGGGGATGAGTCCTGAGCAGTTCTTC	CASSAGQGMSPEQFF
TRBV7-9	NA	few	TRBJ2-7	TGTGCCAGCAGCTTAGGGAGGGCGTTAACCTACGAGCAGTACTTC	CASSLGRALTYEQYF
TRBV5-1	TRBD1	NA	TRBJ1-2	TGCGCCAGCAGCGCGGGACAGGGTGCTAACTATGGCTACACCTTC	CASSAGQGANYGYTF